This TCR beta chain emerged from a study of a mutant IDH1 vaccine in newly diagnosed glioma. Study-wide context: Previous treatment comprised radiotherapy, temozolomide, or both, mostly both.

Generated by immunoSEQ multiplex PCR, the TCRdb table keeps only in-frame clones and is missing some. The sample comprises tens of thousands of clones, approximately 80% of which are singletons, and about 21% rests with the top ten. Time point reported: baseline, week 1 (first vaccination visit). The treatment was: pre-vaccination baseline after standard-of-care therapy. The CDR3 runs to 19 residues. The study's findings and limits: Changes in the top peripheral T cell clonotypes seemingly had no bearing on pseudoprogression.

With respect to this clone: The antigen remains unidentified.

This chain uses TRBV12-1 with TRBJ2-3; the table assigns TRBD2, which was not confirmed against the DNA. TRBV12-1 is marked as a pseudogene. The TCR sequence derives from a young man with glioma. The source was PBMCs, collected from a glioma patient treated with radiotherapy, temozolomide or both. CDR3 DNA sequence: TGTGCCAGCAGCCCCGGGACTAGCGGGGGAAACCTCTATGCGGATACGCAGTATTTT. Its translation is CASSPGTSGGNLYADTQYF.